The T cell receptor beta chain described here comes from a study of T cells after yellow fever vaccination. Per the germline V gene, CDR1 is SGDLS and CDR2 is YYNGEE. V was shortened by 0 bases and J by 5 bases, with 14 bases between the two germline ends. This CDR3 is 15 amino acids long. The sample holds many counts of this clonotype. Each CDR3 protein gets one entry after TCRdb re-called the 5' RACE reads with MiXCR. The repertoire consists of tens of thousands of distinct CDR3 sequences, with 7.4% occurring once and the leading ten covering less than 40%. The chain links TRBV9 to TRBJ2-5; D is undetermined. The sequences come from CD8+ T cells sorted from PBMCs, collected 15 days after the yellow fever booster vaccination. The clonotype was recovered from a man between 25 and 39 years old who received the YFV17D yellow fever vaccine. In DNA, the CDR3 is TGTGCCAGCAGCGTAGTCGGCGAGTTGGGGGAGACCCAGTACTTC. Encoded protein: CASSVVGELGETQYF.